This T cell receptor (beta chain) was identified during a study of T cells after yellow fever vaccination. Study background: Each low-cell-number fraction was prepared by means of SMART-Seq v4 Ultra Low Input.

Broader study findings: A limited proportion of clonotypes was detected within both the CD4 and CD8 compartments. In FACS-sorted repertoires, abundant clonotypes from the bulk population could appear as contaminants.

V was clipped by 5 bases and J by 3 bases; unmatched bases: 12. Per germline, CDR1 MNHEY and CDR2 SVGAGI. The CDR3 spans 17 residues. 5'RACE template switching generated TCR cDNA, adding a universal primer site and UMIs. TCRdb reanalysed the 5' RACE reads using MiXCR and keeps one entry per CDR3 protein. The repertoire holds roughly 250,000 distinct CDR3 sequences, with under 15% as singletons. Regarding this clonotype: Its antigen is unidentified.

This sequence was found in a man younger than 45 who received the YFV17D yellow fever vaccine. This chain connects TRBV6-5 to TRBJ2-2, with 7 positions matching TRBD1. The input for sequencing was CD4+ T cells sorted from PBMCs, taken 45 days after the yellow fever booster vaccination. The CDR3, as DNA: TGTGCCAGCAGTAACGACAGGGTAACGTTTTACACCGGGGAGCTGTTTTTT. Translated, it gives CASSNDRVTFYTGELFF.